This TCR beta chain was captured by sequencing in a study of blood T cells in healthy people across ages. The study's findings and limits: It was the long-lived donors that had more naive CD4+ cells and higher diversity than aged donors. Investigators treated diversity estimates from one million T cells as underestimates.

Donors ranged from about 6 to 90 years old and were healthy Caucasians in Russia. This clonotype was found a few times. Antigen: not known. For the second PCR, which ran for roughly 7 to 11 cycles, a sample-barcoded 5' primer and a J-beta primer mix were used. Through a template-switch adaptor with 12 random nucleotides, each cDNA molecule received a tag. In TCRdb, the 5' RACE reads were re-called with MiXCR into one record per CDR3 protein. Seen here are over 500,000 distinct CDR3 sequences, under 65% observed once, and the top ten hold about 13%. V was pared by 1 base and J by 3 bases, with 7 bases between. The CDR3 extends over 13 amino acids. The germline gives CDR1 MGHRA, CDR2 YSYEKL.

This chain connects TRBV4-1 to TRBJ2-7; no definite D call. Sample: blood. This sequence was found in an elderly woman in good health. Here the CDR3 reads CASSQADGYEQYF. The CDR3 nucleotides are TGCGCCAGCAGCCAAGCCGACGGCTACGAGCAGTACTTC.